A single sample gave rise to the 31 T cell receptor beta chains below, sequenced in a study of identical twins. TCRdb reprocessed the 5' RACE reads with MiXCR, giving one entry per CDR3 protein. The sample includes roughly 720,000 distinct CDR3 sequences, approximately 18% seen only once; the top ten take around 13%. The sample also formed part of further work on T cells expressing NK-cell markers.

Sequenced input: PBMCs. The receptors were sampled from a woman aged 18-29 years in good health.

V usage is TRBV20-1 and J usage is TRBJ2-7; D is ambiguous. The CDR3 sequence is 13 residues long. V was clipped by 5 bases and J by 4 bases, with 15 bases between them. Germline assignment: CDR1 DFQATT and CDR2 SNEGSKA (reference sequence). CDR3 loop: CSARQLDRYEQYF. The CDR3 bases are TGCAGTGCTCGCCAACTGGACCGTTACGAGCAGTACTTC.

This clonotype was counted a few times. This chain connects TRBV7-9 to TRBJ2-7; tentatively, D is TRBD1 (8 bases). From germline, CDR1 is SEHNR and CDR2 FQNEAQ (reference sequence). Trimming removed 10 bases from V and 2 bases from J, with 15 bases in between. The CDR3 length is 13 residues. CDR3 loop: CATGGQGPYEQYF. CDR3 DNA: TGTGCCACGGGAGGACAGGGACCCTACGAGCAGTACTTC.

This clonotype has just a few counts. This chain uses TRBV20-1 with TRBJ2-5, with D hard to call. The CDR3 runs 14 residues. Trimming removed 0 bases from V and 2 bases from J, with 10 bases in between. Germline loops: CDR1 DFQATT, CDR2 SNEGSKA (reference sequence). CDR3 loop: CSARDPAWQETQYF. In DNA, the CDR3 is TGCAGTGCTAGAGATCCAGCATGGCAAGAGACCCAGTACTTC.

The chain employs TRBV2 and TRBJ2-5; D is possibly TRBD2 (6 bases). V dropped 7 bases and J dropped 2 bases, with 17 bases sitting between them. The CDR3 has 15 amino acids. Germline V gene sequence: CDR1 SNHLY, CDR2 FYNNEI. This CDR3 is CASTPRRESQETQYF. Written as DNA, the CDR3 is TGTGCCAGCACGCCGCGGAGGGAGAGTCAAGAGACCCAGTACTTC.

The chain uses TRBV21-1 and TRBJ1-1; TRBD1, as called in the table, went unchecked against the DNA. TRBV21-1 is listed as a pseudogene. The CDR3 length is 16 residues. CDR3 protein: CASSKRRDRIFTEAFF. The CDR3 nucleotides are TGTGCCAGCAGCAAACGACGAGACAGGATCTTCACTGAAGCTTTCTTT.

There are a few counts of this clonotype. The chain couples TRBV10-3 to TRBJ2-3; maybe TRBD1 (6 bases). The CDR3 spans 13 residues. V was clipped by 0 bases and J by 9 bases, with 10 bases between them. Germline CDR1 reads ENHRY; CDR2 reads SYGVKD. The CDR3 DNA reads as TGTGCCATCAGTGAGTCTACAGGGTTAACGCAGTATTTT. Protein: CAISESTGLTQYF.

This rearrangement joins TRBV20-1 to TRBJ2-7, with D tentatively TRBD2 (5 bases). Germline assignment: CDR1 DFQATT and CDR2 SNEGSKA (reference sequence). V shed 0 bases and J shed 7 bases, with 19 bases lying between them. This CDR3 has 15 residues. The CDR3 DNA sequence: TGCAGTGCTAGAGAGGCGGGTTCCTCATTCAGTGAGCAGTACTTC. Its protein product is CSAREAGSSFSEQYF.

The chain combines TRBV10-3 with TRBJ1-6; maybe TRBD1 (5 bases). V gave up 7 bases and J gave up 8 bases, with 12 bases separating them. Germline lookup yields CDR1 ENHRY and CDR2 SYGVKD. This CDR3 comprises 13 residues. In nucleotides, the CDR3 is TGTGCCATCACCCCAGGGAATGATTCACCCCTCCACTTT. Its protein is CAITPGNDSPLHF.

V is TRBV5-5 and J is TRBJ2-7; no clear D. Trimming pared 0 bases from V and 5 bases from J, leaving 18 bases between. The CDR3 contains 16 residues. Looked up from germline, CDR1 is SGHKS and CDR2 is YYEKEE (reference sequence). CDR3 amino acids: CASSLALGGPRDEQYF. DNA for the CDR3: TGTGCCAGCAGCTTGGCCCTTGGCGGACCCCGTGACGAGCAGTACTTC.

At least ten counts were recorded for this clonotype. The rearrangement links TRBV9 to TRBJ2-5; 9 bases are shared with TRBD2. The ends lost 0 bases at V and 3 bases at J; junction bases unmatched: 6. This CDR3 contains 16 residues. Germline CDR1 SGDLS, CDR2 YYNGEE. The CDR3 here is CASSVGASGTEETQYF. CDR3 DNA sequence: TGTGCCAGCAGCGTAGGAGCTAGCGGGACCGAAGAGACCCAGTACTTC.

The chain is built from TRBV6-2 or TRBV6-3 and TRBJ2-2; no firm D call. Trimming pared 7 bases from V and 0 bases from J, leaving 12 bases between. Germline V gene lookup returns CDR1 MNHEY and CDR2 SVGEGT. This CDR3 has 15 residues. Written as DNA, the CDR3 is TGTGCCAGCACTCAGCAACCGTCGAACACCGGGGAGCTGTTTTTT. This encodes CASTQQPSNTGELFF.

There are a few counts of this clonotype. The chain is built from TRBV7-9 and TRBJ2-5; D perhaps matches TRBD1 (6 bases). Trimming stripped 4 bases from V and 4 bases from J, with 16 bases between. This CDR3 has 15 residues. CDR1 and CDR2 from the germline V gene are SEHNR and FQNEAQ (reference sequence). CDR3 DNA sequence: TGTGCCAGCAGCTCTCGGGGACAAGTGGGAGAGACCCAGTACTTC. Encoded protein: CASSSRGQVGETQYF.

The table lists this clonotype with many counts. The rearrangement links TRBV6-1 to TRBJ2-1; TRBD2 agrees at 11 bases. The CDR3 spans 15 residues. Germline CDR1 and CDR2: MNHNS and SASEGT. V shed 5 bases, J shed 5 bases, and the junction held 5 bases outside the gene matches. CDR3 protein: CASSLSGRGNNEQFF. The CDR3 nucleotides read TGTGCCAGCAGTCTTAGCGGGAGGGGGAACAATGAGCAGTTCTTC.

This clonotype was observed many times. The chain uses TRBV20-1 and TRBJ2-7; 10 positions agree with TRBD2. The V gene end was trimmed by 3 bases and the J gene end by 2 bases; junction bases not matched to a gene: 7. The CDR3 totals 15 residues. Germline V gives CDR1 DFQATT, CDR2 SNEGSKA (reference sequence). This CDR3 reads CSARPLAGATYEQYF. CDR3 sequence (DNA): TGCAGTGCTAGGCCCCTAGCGGGGGCTACCTACGAGCAGTACTTC.

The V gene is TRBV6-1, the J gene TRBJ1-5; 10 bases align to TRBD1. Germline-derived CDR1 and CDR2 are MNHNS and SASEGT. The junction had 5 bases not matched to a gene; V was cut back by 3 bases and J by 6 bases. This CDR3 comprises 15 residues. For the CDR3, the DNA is TGTGCCAGCAGTGATAGGACAGGGGGTAGTCAGCCCCAGCATTTT. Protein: CASSDRTGGSQPQHF.

In DNA form, the CDR3 reads TGTGCCAGCAGCCCAGTGACCGGGAATCGGTTGTACGAGCAGTACTTC. As protein: CASSPVTGNRLYEQYF. This rearrangement joins TRBV7-2 to TRBJ2-7; perhaps TRBD2 as D (5 bases). CDR1 is SGHTA and CDR2 is FQGNSA in the germline V gene. There are 16 residues in the CDR3. V shed 5 bases and J shed 4 bases, with 21 bases lying between them.

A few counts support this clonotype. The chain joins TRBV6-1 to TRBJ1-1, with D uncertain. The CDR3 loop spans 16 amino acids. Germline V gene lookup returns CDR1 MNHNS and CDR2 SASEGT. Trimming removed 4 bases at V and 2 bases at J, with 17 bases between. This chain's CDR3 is CASSGVRGGVNTEAFF. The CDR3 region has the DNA TGTGCCAGCAGTGGGGTCCGGGGTGGTGTAAACACTGAAGCTTTCTTT.

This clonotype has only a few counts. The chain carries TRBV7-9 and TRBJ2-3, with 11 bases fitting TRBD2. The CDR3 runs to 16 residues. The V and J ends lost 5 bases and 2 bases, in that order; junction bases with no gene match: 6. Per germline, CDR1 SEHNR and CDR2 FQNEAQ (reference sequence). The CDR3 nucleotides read TGTGCCAGCAGCCTCCAACTAGCGGGAGTCACAGATACGCAGTATTTT. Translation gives CASSLQLAGVTDTQYF.

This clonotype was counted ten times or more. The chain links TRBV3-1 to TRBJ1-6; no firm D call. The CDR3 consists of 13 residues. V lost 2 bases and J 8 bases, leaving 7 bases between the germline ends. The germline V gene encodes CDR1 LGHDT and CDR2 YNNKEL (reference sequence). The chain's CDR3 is CASSQSGYSPLHF. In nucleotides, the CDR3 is TGTGCCAGCAGCCAAAGCGGGTATTCACCCCTCCACTTT.

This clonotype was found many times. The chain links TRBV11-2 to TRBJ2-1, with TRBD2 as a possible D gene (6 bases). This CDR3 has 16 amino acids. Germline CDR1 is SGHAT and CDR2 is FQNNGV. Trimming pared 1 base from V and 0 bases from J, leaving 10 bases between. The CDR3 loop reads CASSLGPGSSYNEQFF. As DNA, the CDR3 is TGTGCCAGCAGCTTAGGCCCCGGGAGCTCCTACAATGAGCAGTTCTTC.

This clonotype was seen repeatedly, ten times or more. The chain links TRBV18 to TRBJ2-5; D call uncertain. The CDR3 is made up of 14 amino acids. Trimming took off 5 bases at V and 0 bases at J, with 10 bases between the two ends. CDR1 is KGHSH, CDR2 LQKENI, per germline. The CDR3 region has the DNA TGTGCCAGCTCATCTTGGACGGACCAAGAGACCCAGTACTTC. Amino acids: CASSSWTDQETQYF.

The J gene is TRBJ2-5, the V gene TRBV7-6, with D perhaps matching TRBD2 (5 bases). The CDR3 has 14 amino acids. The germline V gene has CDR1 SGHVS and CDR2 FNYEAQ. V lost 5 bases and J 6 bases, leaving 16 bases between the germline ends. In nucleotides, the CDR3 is TGTGCCAGCAGCGTAGACAACGGGGTGAAGACCCAGTACTTC. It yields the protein CASSVDNGVKTQYF.

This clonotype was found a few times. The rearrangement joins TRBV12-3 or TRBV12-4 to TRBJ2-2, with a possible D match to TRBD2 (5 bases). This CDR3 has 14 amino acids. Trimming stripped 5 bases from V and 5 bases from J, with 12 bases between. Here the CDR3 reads CASSPWESTGELFF. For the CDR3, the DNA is TGTGCCAGCAGTCCTTGGGAGTCAACCGGGGAGCTGTTTTTT.

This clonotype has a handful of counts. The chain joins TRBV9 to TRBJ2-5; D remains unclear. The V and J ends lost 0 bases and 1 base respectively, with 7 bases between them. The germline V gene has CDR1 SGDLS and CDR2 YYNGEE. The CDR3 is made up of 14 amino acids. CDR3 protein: CASSVEVLQETQYF. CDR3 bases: TGTGCCAGCAGCGTAGAAGTCCTCCAAGAGACCCAGTACTTC.

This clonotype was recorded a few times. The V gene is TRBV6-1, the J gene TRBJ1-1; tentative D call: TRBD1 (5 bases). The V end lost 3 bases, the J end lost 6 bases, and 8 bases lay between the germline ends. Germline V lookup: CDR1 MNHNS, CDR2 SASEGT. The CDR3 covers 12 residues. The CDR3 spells CASSDRVSEAFF. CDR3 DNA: TGTGCCAGCAGTGACAGGGTTTCTGAAGCTTTCTTT.

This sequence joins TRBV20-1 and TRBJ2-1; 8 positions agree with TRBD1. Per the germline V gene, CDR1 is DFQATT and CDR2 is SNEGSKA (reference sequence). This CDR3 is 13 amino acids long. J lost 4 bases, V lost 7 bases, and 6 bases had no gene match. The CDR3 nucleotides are TGCAGTGTGCCGGGACAGGTGTACAATGAGCAGTTCTTC. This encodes CSVPGQVYNEQFF.

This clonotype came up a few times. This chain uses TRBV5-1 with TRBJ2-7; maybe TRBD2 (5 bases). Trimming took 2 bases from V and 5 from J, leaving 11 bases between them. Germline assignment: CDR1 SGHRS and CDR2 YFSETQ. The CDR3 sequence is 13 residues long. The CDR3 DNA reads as TGCGCCAGCAGCTTTGGCACCGGGAACGAGCAGTACTTC. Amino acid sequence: CASSFGTGNEQYF.

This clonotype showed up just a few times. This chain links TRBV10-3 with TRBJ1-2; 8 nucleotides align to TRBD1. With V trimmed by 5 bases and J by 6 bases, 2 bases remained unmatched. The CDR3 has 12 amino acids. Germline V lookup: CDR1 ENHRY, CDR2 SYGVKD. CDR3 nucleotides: TGTGCCATCAGTCCGACAGGGGATGGCTACACCTTC. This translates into CAISPTGDGYTF.

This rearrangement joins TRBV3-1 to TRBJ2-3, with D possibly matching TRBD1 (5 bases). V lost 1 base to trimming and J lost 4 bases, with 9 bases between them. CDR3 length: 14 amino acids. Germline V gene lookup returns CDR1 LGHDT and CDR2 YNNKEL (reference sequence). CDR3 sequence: CASSQVQGADTQYF. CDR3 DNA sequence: TGTGCCAGCAGCCAAGTTCAGGGCGCAGATACGCAGTATTTT.

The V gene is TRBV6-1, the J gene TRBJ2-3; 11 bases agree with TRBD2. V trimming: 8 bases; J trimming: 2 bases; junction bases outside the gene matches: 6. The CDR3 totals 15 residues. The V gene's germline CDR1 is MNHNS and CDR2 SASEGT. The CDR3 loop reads CASSQTSGITDTQYF. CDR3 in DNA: TGTGCCAGCTCCCAGACTAGCGGGATCACAGATACGCAGTATTTT.

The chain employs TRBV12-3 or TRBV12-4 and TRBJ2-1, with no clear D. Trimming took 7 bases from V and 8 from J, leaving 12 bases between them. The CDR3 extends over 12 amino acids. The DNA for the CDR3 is TGTGCCAGCACCCCTGGCCCTCATGAGCAGTTCTTC. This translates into CASTPGPHEQFF.